The sequence of this T cell receptor (beta chain) was determined in a study of molecular identifiers for immune sequencing clone quantification. Whole-study results and caveats: Identical TCR molecules that share a barcode could lead to an underestimation of highly expanded clone sizes.

Germline loops: CDR1 SGHKS, CDR2 YYEKEE (reference sequence). The V end was cut by 0 bases, the J end by 6 bases, with 19 bases between. This CDR3 region has 16 residues. Naive CD8 T cells, phenotype CD8+CD4-CCR7+CD45RA+, were sorted. TCRdb processed the PCR reads anew with MiXCR; each CDR3 protein has one entry. The profile covers hundreds of thousands of distinct CDR3 sequences, with about 25% appearing a single time and about 0.78% taken by the ten largest. This clonotype was recorded many times. The antigen is undetermined. This chain connects TRBV5-5 to TRBJ2-7; no reliable D call. The sequencing input was naive CD8+ T cells from blood, with Jurkat cell RNA spiked in. Subset described: FACS-sorted CD8+CD4-CCR7+CD45RA+ naive T cells. The TCR sequence derives from a human donor in good health. Some libraries in this study had Jurkat cell RNA spiked in. As DNA, the CDR3 is TGTGCCAGCAGCTTGGCCGAGTCTAGGCTCGGCGGCGAGCAGTACTTC. It translates to CASSLAESRLGGEQYF.